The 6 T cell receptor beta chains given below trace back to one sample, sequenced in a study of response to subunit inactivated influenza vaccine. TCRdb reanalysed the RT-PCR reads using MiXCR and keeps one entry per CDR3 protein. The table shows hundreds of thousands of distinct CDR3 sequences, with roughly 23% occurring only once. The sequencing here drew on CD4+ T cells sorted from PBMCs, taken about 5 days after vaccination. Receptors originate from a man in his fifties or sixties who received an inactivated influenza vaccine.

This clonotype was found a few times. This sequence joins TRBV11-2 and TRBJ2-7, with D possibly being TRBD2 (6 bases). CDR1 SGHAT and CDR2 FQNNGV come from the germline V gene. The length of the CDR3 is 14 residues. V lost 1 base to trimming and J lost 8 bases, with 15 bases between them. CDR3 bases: TGTGCCAGCAGCTTAGCATGGCCGGGGGAGAAGCAGTACTTC. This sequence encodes CASSLAWPGEKQYF.

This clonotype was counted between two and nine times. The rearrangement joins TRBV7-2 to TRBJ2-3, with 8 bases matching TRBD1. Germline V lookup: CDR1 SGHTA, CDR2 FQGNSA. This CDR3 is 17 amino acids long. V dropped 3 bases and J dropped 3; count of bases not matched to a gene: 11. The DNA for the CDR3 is TGTGCCAGCAGCTTTTTGGGCAGGGGGCAAGTGACAGATACGCAGTATTTT. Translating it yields CASSFLGRGQVTDTQYF.

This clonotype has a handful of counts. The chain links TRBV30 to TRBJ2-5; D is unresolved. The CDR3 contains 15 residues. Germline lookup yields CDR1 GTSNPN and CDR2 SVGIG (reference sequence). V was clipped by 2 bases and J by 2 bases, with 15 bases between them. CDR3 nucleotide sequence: TGTGCCTGGAGTAGGGCCTCGTCAGGACAAGAGACCCAGTACTTC. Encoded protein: CAWSRASSGQETQYF.

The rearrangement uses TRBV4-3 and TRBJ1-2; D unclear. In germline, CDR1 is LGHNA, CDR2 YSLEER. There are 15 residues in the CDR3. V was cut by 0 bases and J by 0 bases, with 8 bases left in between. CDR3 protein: CASSQEISANYGYTF. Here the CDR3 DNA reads TGCGCCAGCAGCCAAGAGATAAGCGCTAACTATGGCTACACCTTC.

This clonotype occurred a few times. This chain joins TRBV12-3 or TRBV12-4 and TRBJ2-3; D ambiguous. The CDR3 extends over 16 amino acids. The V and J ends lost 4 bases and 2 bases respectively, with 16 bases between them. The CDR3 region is CASSSRAESYTDTQYF. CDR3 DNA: TGTGCCAGCAGTTCCCGGGCGGAATCTTACACAGATACGCAGTATTTT.

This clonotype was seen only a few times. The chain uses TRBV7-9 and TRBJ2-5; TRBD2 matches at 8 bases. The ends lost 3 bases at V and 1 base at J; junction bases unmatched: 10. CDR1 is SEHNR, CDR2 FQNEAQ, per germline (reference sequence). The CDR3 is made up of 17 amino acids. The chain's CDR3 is CASSLTSLAGSQETQYF. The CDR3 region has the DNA TGTGCCAGCAGCTTGACTTCGTTAGCGGGAAGCCAAGAGACCCAGTACTTC.